This T cell receptor beta chain was sequenced during a study of blood T cell repertoires in COVID-19. J gave up 2 bases and V 3 bases, and 4 bases lay outside the gene matches. Per the germline V gene, CDR1 is KGHSH and CDR2 is LQKENI. The CDR3 contains 16 residues. This table comes from immunoSEQ multiplex PCR, and its TCRdb copy is limited to in-frame clones, with some not included. The data contain just over 300,000 clones, roughly 87% of them singletons. Grouping used clinical history reported by participants in a survey and questionnaire. The clonotype originates from a woman aged 18-29 years who had recovered from COVID-19. Sequenced sample: PBMCs or T cells enriched from blood (not recorded which). The V and J genes are TRBV18 and TRBJ1-3; TRBD1 matches at 10 bases. Here the CDR3 DNA reads TGTGCCAGCTCACCCGGGACAGGGGACACTGGAAACACCATATATTTT. The encoded protein is CASSPGTGDTGNTIYF.